This passage covers 2 T cell receptor beta chains from one sample sequenced in a study of radiation and T cells in renal cell carcinoma (dated by TCRdb to about 2020). What this sample's time point label stands for: blood 2 weeks post-SBRT. Taken with the paper, the label for treatment or condition translates to: 15 Gy SBRT to primary tumor, nephrectomy 4 weeks later. Preparation of the library involved the immunoSEQ multiplex PCR assay. TCRdb's version of the immuneACCESS table is confined to in-frame rearrangements and falls short of the full clone set. An unresolved V gene accounts for under half of the shortfall where checked; the remainder is of unknown origin. This sample comprises about 120,000 clones, about four fifths of them detected only once. The ten biggest clones cover roughly 6% of the sample. The sample here was blood, taken from a patient whose treatment included radiotherapy and nephrectomy. Source of these receptors: a man aged 50-59 years with renal cell carcinoma.

This clone appeared a single time. The chain combines TRBV9 with TRBJ2-3; D uncertain. Trimming removed 0 bases at V and 1 base at J, with 6 bases between. The CDR3 is 14 amino acids. Germline CDR1 SGDLS, CDR2 YYNGEE. CDR3 sequence: CASSVGRGTDTQYF. CDR3 nucleotide sequence: TGTGCCAGCAGCGTAGGGAGAGGCACAGATACGCAGTATTTT.

There are a few counts of this clone. The rearrangement links TRBV9 to TRBJ1-4; tentative D call: TRBD1 (6 bases). This CDR3 comprises 15 residues. Germline-derived CDR1 and CDR2 are SGDLS and YYNGEE. V lost 4 bases and J lost 8, with 18 bases in between. CDR3 in amino acids: CASSKTGSRGEKLFF. DNA for the CDR3: TGTGCCAGCAGCAAGACAGGCTCAAGGGGAGAAAAACTGTTTTTT.